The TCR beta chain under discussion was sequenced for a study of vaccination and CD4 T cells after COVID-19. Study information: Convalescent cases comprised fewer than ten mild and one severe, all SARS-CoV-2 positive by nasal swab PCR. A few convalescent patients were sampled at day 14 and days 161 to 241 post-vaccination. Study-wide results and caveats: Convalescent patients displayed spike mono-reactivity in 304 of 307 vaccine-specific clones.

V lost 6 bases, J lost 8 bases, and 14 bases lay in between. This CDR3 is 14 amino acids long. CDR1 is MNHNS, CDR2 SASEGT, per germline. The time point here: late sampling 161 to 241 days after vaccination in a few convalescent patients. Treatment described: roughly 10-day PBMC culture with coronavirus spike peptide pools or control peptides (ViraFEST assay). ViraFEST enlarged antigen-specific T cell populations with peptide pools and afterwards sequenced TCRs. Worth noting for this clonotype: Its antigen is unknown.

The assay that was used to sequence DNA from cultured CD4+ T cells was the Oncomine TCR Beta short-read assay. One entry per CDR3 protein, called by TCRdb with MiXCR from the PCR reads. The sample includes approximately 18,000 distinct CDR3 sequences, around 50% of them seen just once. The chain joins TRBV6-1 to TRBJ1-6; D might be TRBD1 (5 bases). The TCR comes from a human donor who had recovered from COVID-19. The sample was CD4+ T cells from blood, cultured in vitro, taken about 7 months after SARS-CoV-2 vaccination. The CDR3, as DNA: TGTGCCAGCAGGGACCGGGACCGCTATTCACCCCTCCACTTT. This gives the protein CASRDRDRYSPLHF.